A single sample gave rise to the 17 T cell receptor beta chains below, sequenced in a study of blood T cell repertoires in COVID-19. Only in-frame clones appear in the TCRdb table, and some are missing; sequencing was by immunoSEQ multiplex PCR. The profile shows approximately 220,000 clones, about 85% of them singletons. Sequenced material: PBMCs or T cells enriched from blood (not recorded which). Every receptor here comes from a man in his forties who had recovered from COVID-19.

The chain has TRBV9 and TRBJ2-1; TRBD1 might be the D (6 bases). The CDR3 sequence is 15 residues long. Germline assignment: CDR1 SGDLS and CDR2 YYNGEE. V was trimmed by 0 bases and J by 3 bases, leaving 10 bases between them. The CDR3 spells CASSVEGGLYNEQFF. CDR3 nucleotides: TGTGCCAGCAGCGTAGAAGGGGGTCTCTACAATGAGCAGTTCTTC.

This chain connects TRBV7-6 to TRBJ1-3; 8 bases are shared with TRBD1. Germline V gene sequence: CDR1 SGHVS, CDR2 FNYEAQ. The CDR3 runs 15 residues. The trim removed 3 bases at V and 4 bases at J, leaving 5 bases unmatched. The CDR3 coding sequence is TGTGCCAGCAGCTTGTTGACAGGGGCCGGAAACACCATATATTTT. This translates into CASSLLTGAGNTIYF.

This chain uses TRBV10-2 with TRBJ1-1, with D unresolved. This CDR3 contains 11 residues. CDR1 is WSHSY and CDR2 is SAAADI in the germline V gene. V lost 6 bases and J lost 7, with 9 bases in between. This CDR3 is CASSPGSEAFF. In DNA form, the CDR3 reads TGCGCCAGCAGCCCGGGGAGTGAAGCTTTCTTT.

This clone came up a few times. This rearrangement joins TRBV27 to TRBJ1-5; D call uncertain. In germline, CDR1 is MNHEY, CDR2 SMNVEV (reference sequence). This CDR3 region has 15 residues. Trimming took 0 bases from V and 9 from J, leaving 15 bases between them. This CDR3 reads CASSLSGGVLGPQHF. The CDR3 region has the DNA TGTGCCAGCAGTTTATCCGGCGGGGTCCTGGGGCCCCAGCATTTT.

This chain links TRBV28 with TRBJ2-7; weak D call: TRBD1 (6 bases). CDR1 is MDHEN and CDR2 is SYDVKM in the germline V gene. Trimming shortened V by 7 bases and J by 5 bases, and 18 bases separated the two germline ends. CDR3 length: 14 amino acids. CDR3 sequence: CASTEGQPWDEQYF. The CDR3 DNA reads TGTGCCAGCACCGAAGGACAGCCCTGGGACGAGCAGTACTTC.

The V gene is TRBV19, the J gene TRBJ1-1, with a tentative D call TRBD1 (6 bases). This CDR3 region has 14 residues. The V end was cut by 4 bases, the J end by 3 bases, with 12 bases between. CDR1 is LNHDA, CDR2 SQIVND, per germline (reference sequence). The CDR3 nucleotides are TGTGCCAGTAGTAAGGTTGAGGGGGACACTGAAGCTTTCTTT. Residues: CASSKVEGDTEAFF.

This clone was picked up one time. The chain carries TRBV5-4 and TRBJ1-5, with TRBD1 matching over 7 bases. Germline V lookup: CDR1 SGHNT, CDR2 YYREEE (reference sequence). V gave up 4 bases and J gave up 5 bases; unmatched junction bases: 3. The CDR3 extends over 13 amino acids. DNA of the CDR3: TGTGCCAGCAGCCCCGGGACAGATCAGCCCCAGCATTTT. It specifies CASSPGTDQPQHF.

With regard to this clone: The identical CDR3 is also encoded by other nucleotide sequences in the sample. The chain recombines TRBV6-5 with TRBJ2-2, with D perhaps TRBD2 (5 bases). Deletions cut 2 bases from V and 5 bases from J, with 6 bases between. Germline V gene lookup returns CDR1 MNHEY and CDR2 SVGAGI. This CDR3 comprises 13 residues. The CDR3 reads CASSYSGTGELFF. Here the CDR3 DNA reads TGTGCCAGCAGTTACAGCGGAACCGGGGAGCTGTTTTTT.

The CDR3 DNA sequence: TGTGCCAGCAGTTCCACAGAATCCTTGCAGTACTTC. This translates into CASSSTESLQYF. J is TRBJ2-7 and V is TRBV28, with D uncertain. The V end lost 4 bases, the J end lost 9 bases, and 13 bases lay between the germline ends. This CDR3 is built from 12 residues. CDR1 is MDHEN and CDR2 is SYDVKM in the germline V gene.

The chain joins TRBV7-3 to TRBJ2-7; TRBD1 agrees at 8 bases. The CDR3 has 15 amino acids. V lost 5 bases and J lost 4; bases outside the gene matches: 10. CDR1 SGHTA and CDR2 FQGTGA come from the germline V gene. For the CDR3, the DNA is TGTGCCAGCAGCCCCTCAACAGGGGGAGATTACGAGCAGTACTTC. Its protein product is CASSPSTGGDYEQYF.

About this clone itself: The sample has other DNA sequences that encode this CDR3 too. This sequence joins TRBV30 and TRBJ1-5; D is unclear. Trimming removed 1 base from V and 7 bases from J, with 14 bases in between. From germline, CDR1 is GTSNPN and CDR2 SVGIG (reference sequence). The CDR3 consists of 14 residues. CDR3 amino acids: CAWSAGLTNQPQHF. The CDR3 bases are TGTGCCTGGAGTGCTGGACTCACGAACCAGCCCCAGCATTTT.

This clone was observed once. CDR3 sequence: CASSDDESGNSYEQYF. The CDR3 nucleotides are TGTGCCAGCAGTGACGATGAGAGCGGGAACTCCTACGAGCAGTACTTC. V usage is TRBV6-4 and J usage is TRBJ2-7; 7 bases agree with TRBD2. Trimming removed 2 bases from V and 0 bases from J; junction bases left unmatched: 7. The V gene's germline CDR1 is MRHNA and CDR2 SNTAGT. The CDR3 consists of 16 residues.

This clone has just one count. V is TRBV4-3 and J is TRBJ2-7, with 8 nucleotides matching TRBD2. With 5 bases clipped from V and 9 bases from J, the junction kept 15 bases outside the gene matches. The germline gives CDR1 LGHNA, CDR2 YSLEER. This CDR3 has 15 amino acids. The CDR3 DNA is TGCGCCAGCAGCTCAGGTCACCAGCGGGAGAACGCGCAGTACTTC. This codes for CASSSGHQRENAQYF.

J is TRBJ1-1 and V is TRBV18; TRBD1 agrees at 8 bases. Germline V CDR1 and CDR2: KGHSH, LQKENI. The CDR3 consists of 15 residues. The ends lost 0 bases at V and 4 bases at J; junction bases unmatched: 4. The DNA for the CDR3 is TGTGCCAGCTCACCACCCGACAGGGGAGGCACTGAAGCTTTCTTT. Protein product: CASSPPDRGGTEAFF.

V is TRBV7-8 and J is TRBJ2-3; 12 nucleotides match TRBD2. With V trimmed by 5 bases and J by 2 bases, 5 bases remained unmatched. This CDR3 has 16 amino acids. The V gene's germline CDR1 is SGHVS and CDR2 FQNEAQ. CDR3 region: CASSTRLAGATDTQYF. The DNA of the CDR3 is TGTGCCAGCAGCACCCGACTAGCGGGGGCCACAGATACGCAGTATTTT.

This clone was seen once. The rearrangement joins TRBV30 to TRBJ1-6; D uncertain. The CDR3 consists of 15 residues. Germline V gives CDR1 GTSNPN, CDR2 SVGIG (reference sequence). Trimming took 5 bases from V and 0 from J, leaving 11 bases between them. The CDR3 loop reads CAWASGSSYNSPLHF. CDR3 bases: TGTGCCTGGGCCTCCGGGAGCTCCTATAATTCACCCCTCCACTTT.

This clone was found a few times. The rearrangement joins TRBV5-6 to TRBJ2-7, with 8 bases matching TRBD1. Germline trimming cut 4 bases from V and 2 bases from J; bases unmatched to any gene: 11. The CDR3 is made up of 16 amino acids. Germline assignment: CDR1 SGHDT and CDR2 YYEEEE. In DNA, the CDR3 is TGTGCCAGCAGCCCCCTCCAGTCAGGGGGCACCTACGAGCAGTACTTC. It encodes CASSPLQSGGTYEQYF.